These 9 T cell receptor beta chains originate from one sample sequenced in a study of blood T cells in healthy people across ages. Through a sample-barcoded 5' primer and a J-beta primer mix, a second PCR was run for roughly 6 to 11 cycles. TCRdb ran MiXCR on the 5' RACE reads and lists one entry per CDR3 protein. Among approximately 810,000 distinct CDR3 sequences listed, around 36% were seen once. The sequenced sample consisted of blood. Every receptor here comes from a man between 18 and 29 years old in good health.

This clonotype was counted many times. This chain uses TRBV29-1 with TRBJ2-3, with 9 bases lining up with TRBD1. After removal of 7 bases from V and 6 bases from J, the junction contained 11 bases not matched to a gene. The CDR3 has 14 amino acids. Germline assignment: CDR1 SQVTM and CDR2 ANQGSEA. Here the CDR3 reads CSAGTGKIADTQYF. In nucleotides, the CDR3 is TGCAGCGCCGGGACAGGGAAGATTGCGGATACGCAGTATTTT.

This clonotype was picked up a small number of times. J is TRBJ1-6 and V is TRBV12-3 or TRBV12-4; TRBD1 might be the D (6 bases). The CDR3 runs to 14 residues. The V end was cut by 6 bases, the J end by 10 bases, with 16 bases between. The CDR3 sequence: CASSAQGSFSPLHF. In DNA, the CDR3 is TGTGCCAGCAGCGCACAGGGAAGTTTCTCACCCCTCCACTTT.

This clonotype was seen ten or more times. CDR3 sequence reads: CASSLGLAGDTDTQYF. For the CDR3, the DNA is TGTGCCAGCAGTTTGGGACTAGCGGGGGACACAGATACGCAGTATTTT. The chain has TRBV12-3 or TRBV12-4 and TRBJ2-3, with 14 bases fitting TRBD2. V trimming: 3 bases; J trimming: 2 bases; junction bases outside the gene matches: 1. The CDR3 totals 16 residues.

In the case of this clonotype: A single base separates this from a much larger clone, so it may be a read error. This chain joins TRBV29-1 and TRBJ2-3; 7 bases line up with TRBD2. This CDR3 spans 11 amino acids. Germline-derived CDR1 and CDR2 are SQVTM and ANQGSEA. The CDR3 DNA reads as TGCAGCGTTCGACTAGCAGATACGCGGTATTTT. As protein: CSVRLADTRYF.

This clonotype was observed a few times. The chain recombines TRBV20-1 with TRBJ2-6, with D maybe TRBD1 (6 bases). V lost 3 bases to trimming and J lost 0 bases, with 15 bases between them. CDR1 is DFQATT and CDR2 is SNEGSKA in the germline V gene (reference sequence). The CDR3 loop spans 17 amino acids. The CDR3 sequence: CSASLVQGISGANVLTF. The CDR3 DNA reads as TGCAGTGCTAGTCTTGTACAGGGAATCTCTGGGGCCAACGTCCTGACTTTC.

This clonotype came up many times. This sequence joins TRBV20-1 and TRBJ2-3; D possibly corresponds to TRBD2 (7 bases). This CDR3 contains 13 residues. Germline values: CDR1 DFQATT, CDR2 SNEGSKA (reference sequence). With 5 bases removed from V and 1 base from J, the gap between germline ends came to 10 bases. The CDR3 protein is CSAPRGRTDTQYF. CDR3 in DNA: TGCAGTGCTCCGCGGGGGCGCACAGATACGCAGTATTTT.

The CDR3 loop reads CSARREGYTF. The DNA of the CDR3 is TGCAGTGCCCGAAGGGAAGGCTACACCTTC. The V call is TRBV20-1, the J call TRBJ1-2; D gene ambiguous. V dropped 6 bases and J dropped 8 bases, with 10 bases sitting between them. This CDR3 has 10 amino acids. Per germline, CDR1 DFQATT and CDR2 SNEGSKA (reference sequence).

This clonotype came up a few times. The chain joins TRBV21-1 to TRBJ2-1; TRBD1 was called by the table and not checked on the DNA. The J call is doubtful: the DNA matches TRBJ2-7 better. TRBV21-1 is deemed a pseudogene. The CDR3 consists of 17 residues. CDR3 amino acids: CASSRMGAGNSYNEQYF. DNA of the CDR3: TGTGCCAGCAGCCGGATGGGGGCGGGAAACTCCTACAATGAGCAGTACTTC.

This clonotype was counted many times. The chain uses TRBV7-3 and TRBJ2-6; D unclear. V lost 6 bases and J lost 0, with 18 bases in between. The CDR3 loop spans 18 amino acids. Germline values: CDR1 SGHTA, CDR2 FQGTGA. The CDR3 spells CASSYEGDPSSGANVLTF. In DNA form, the CDR3 reads TGTGCCAGCAGTTACGAAGGAGATCCGTCCTCTGGGGCCAACGTCCTGACTTTC.